There are many counts of the clone carrying this T cell receptor beta chain. Its target is unknown. This entry belongs to a study of T cells in Graves' hyperthyroidism and ophthalmopathy. TCR beta CDR3 regions were amplified from RNA. When the TCR CDR3 underwent first-round RT-PCR, the HTBI primer set was used. From the multiplex PCR reads, TCRdb called clonotypes with MiXCR, one entry per CDR3 protein. The sample comprises around 430,000 distinct CDR3 sequences, under 15% of which are singletons, and over 25% rests with the top ten. The junction had 2 bases not matched to a gene; V was cut back by 1 base and J by 1 base. The germline CDR1 and CDR2 sequences are SGHAT and FQNNGV. The CDR3 has 15 residues. An absence of ophthalmopathy progression within 18 months meant stable Graves' hyperthyroidism. Aged 18 to 65, the patients had hyperthyroidism that was newly diagnosed and had lasted under 2 months.

Study outcomes and limitations: Among thyroid clonotypes expanded above 0.001, most also appeared in blood.

V gene TRBV11-2 combines with J gene TRBJ1-1; 8 bases map to TRBD1. What was sequenced was blood. This receptor was taken from a woman under 40 with Graves' hyperthyroidism. This chain's CDR3 is CASSLVGQGNTEAFF. Written as DNA, the CDR3 is TGTGCCAGCAGCTTAGTTGGACAGGGGAACACTGAAGCTTTCTTT.